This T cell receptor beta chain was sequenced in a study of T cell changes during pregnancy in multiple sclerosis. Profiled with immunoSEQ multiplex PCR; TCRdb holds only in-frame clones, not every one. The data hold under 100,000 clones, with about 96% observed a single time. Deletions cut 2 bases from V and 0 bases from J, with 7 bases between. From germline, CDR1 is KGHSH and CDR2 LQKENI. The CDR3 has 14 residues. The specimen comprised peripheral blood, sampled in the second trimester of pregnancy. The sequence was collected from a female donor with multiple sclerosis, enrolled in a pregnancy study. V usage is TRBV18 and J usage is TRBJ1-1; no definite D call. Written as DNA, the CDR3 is TGTGCCAGCTCACCAGTGTACATGAACACTGAAGCTTTCTTT. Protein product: CASSPVYMNTEAFF. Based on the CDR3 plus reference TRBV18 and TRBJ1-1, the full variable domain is NAGVMQNPRHLVRRRGQEARLRCSPMKGHSHVYWYRQLPEEGLKFMVYLQKENIIDESGMPKERFSAEFPKEGPSILRIQQVVRGDSAAYFCASSPVYMNTEAFFGQGTRLTVV.